These 6 T cell receptor beta chains were all obtained from the same sample, sequenced in a study of blood T cell repertoires in COVID-19. Measured with immunoSEQ multiplex PCR; TCRdb has only the in-frame clones, and not every one. The sample has around 30,000 clones; roughly 65% are singletons. The specimen sequenced was peripheral blood. Receptor source: a human donor in a cohort sampled during active COVID-19.

The chain employs TRBV6-1 and TRBJ2-5; 8 bases line up with TRBD2. This CDR3 comprises 14 residues. The germline gives CDR1 MNHNS, CDR2 SASEGT. The V gene end was trimmed by 3 bases and the J gene end by 7 bases; junction bases not matched to a gene: 7. The CDR3 DNA follows: TGTGCCAGCAGTGATAGTCTAGCGGGCGTGACCCAGTACTTC. This sequence encodes CASSDSLAGVTQYF.

The rearrangement uses TRBV21-1 and TRBJ1-5; TRBD1, the table's D call, lacks a check against the DNA. TRBV21-1 is described as a pseudogene. This CDR3 spans 17 amino acids. The DNA for the CDR3 is TGTGCCAGCAGCAAAGGCAGTATTTTGTATAGCAATCAGCCCCAGCATTTT. Translation gives CASSKGSILYSNQPQHF.

The chain employs TRBV6-2 or TRBV6-3 and TRBJ2-7; TRBD1 agrees at 7 bases. Germline CDR1 and CDR2: MNHEY and SVGEGT. This CDR3 region has 15 residues. Trimming at V came to 5 bases and at J to 0 bases, leaving 7 bases not matched to a gene. The CDR3 here is CASSNRDSSSYEQYF. The CDR3 region has the DNA TGTGCCAGCAGTAACCGGGACAGCAGCTCCTACGAGCAGTACTTC.

The chain uses TRBV7-3 and TRBJ2-2; no firm D call. CDR1 SGHTA and CDR2 FQGTGA come from the germline V gene. Trimming took off 4 bases at V and 6 bases at J, with 12 bases between the two ends. The CDR3 runs 14 residues. The CDR3 DNA reads TGTGCCAGCAGCTACGTAGCCTCGGCCGGGGAGCTGTTTTTT. Residues: CASSYVASAGELFF. Based on the CDR3 plus reference TRBV7-3 and TRBJ2-2, the full variable domain is GAGVSQTPSNKVTEKGKYVELRCDPISGHTALYWYRQSLGQGPEFLIYFQGTGAADDSGLPNDRFFAVRPEGSVSTLKIQRTERGDSAVYLCASSYVASAGELFFGEGSRLTVL.

As DNA, the CDR3 is TGCAGCGTTGAGTCGGGCTCTGGAAACACCATATATTTT. Protein: CSVESGSGNTIYF. The rearrangement uses TRBV29-1 and TRBJ1-3; no firm D call. Trimming took 3 bases from V and 0 from J, leaving 6 bases between them. This CDR3 spans 13 amino acids. CDR1 is SQVTM and CDR2 is ANQGSEA in the germline V gene.

The J gene is TRBJ2-5, the V gene TRBV11-2; 7 nucleotides align to TRBD1. The germline gives CDR1 SGHAT, CDR2 FQNNGV. There are 15 residues in the CDR3. J was trimmed by 0 bases and V by 5 bases; bases with no gene match: 6. CDR3 sequence: CASSPGTAHQETQYF. CDR3 sequence (DNA): TGTGCCAGCAGCCCAGGGACAGCACACCAAGAGACCCAGTACTTC. Filled out from reference TRBV11-2 and TRBJ2-5, the complete variable domain reads EAGVAQSPRYKIIEKRQSVAFWCNPISGHATLYWYQQILGQGPKLLIQFQNNGVVDDSQLPKDRFSAERLKGVDSTLKIQPAKLEDSAVYLCASSPGTAHQETQYFGPGTRLLVL.